This T cell receptor beta chain is from a study of regulatory T cells. Notes on the study in general: Patient CD8+ T cells trended toward lower Shannon entropy than controls. Regulatory T cells showed the strongest V-J pair restriction and V/J gene skewing among patient repertoires.

Patients aged 2 to 39 years had fewer naive T cells. Primers: 52 TRBV forward and 13 TRBJ reverse. The assay was immunoSEQ multiplex PCR, and TCRdb's table has in-frame clones only and misses some. In the table there are around 6,300 clones, around 80% of which are singletons. To note about this clone: Its antigen is not identified.

Germline V gene lookup returns CDR1 MNHNS and CDR2 SASEGT. The CDR3 spans 15 residues. The rearrangement links TRBV6-1 to TRBJ2-5; D is perhaps TRBD1 or TRBD2 (5 bases each). The end of the DNA is better explained by TRBJ2-7, so the J call may be wrong. This receptor was taken from a child between 10 and 17 years old with CD3G deficiency. Sequencing input: CD8+ T cells sorted from blood. The CDR3 is CASRDSPRDAYEQYF. The CDR3, as DNA: TGTGCCAGCAGAGACTCTCCCAGGGACGCCTACGAGCAGTACTTC.